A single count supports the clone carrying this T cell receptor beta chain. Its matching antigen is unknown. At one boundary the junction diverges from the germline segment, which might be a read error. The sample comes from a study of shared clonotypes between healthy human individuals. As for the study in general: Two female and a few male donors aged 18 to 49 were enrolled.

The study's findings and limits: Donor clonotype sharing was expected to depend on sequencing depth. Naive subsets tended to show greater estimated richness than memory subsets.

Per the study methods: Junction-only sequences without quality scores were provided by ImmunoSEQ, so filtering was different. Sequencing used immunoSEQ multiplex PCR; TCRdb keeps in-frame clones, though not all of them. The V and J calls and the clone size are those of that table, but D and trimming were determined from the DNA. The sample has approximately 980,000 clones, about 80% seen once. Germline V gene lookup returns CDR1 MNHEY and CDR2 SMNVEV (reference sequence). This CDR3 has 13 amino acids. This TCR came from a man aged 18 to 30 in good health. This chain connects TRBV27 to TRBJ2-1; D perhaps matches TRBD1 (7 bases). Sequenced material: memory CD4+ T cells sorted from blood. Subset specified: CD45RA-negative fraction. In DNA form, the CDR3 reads TGTGCCGGCAGCTGGCAGGGGGGCAATGAGCAGTTCTTC. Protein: CAGSWQGGNEQFF.